The 12 T cell receptor beta chains below come from one sample, sequenced in a study of CD8+ T cells in alopecia areata. This sample's treatment: oral pan-JAK inhibitor, 5-10 mg twice daily. Sequencing used cDNA as its template, made by extracting RNA and reverse transcribing it. Sequenced by immunoSEQ multiplex PCR; TCRdb stores in-frame clones only, minus some. The table has 60,000 to 90,000 clones, approximately 72% seen once. The starting material was CD8+ T cells sorted from blood, obtained at week 24, from a patient treated with tofacitinib. These receptors came from a human donor with alopecia areata.

This clone was detected once. This chain joins TRBV2 and TRBJ2-3, with TRBD2 matching over 11 bases. Germline CDR1 and CDR2: SNHLY and FYNNEI. This CDR3 comprises 16 residues. Trimming removed 7 bases from V and 2 bases from J; junction bases left unmatched: 8. CDR3 coding DNA: TGTGCCAGCACCCCTGGGGGACTAGCGGTCACAGATACGCAGTATTTT. It yields the protein CASTPGGLAVTDTQYF.

There are a few counts of this clone. The V gene is TRBV5-1, the J gene TRBJ2-1, with 10 bases fitting TRBD1. The CDR3 is 14 amino acids. Germline loops: CDR1 SGHRS, CDR2 YFSETQ. V was clipped by 4 bases and J by 7 bases; unmatched bases: 5. The CDR3 DNA reads as TGCGCCAGCAGCACGGGACAGGGGCGGAATGAGCAGTTCTTC. The encoded protein is CASSTGQGRNEQFF. The whole variable domain, filled in from reference TRBV5-1 and TRBJ2-1, reads KAGVTQTPRYLIKTRGQQVTLSCSPISGHRSVSWYQQTPGQGLQFLFEYFSETQRNKGNFPGRFSGRQFSNSRSEMNVSTLELGDSALYLCASSTGQGRNEQFFGPGTRLTVL.

V gene TRBV7-2 combines with J gene TRBJ2-5; 9 nucleotides align to TRBD2. There are 14 residues in the CDR3. With V trimmed by 5 bases and J by 3 bases, 4 bases remained unmatched. Germline V CDR1 and CDR2: SGHTA, FQGNSA. The CDR3, as DNA: TGTGCCAGCAGCCCGATAGCGGGAGAAGAGACCCAGTACTTC. This gives the protein CASSPIAGEETQYF.

Relative to its sample, this clone is medium-sized (0.01 to 0.1%). The DNA for the CDR3 is TGCGCCAGCAGCCAAGCGACAGGGGAGTACGATCAGCCCCAGCATTTT. Its translation: CASSQATGEYDQPQHF. The chain has TRBV4-1 and TRBJ1-5; 8 nucleotides line up with TRBD1. There are 16 residues in the CDR3. Germline-derived CDR1 and CDR2 are MGHRA and YSYEKL. V was pared by 1 base and J by 5 bases, with 7 bases of the junction left unmatched.

A few counts support this clone. The chain carries TRBV4-1 and TRBJ1-1, with D perhaps matching TRBD1 (5 bases). Germline CDR1 reads MGHRA; CDR2 reads YSYEKL. The CDR3 runs to 15 residues. Trimming left V 0 bases short and J 8 bases short, with 16 bases between. For the CDR3, the DNA is TGCGCCAGCAGCCAAGAAGGGGCATGGGCAGGGGAAGCTTTCTTT. As protein: CASSQEGAWAGEAFF.

This rearrangement joins TRBV7-8 to TRBJ2-3; TRBD1 matches at 9 bases. CDR3 length: 14 amino acids. Germline V gene lookup returns CDR1 SGHVS and CDR2 FQNEAQ. The ends lost 4 bases at V and 5 bases at J; junction bases unmatched: 4. CDR3 coding DNA: TGTGCCAGCAGCTCGGACAGGGGTGGAGATACGCAGTATTTT. Its protein product is CASSSDRGGDTQYF.

The rearrangement uses TRBV7-2 and TRBJ2-5; TRBD1 is a possible D gene (5 bases). The CDR3 sequence is 15 residues long. Trimming took off 4 bases at V and 4 bases at J, with 16 bases between the two ends. CDR1 and CDR2 (germline): SGHTA, FQGNSA. For the CDR3, the DNA is TGTGCCAGCAGCTCCGCCCGTAGGGGCGGAGAGACCCAGTACTTC. Protein product: CASSSARRGGETQYF.

V usage is TRBV27 and J usage is TRBJ2-7; D may match TRBD1 or TRBD2 (5 bases each). The CDR3 has 14 residues. The V gene lost 7 bases and the J gene lost 5 bases, with 18 bases spanning the gap. CDR1 is MNHEY, CDR2 SMNVEV, per germline (reference sequence). This CDR3 is CASTRRGGFDEQYF. The DNA for the CDR3 is TGTGCCAGCACCCGCCGGGGCGGGTTCGACGAGCAGTACTTC.

The V call is TRBV6-6, the J call TRBJ2-5; D remains unclear. V lost 0 bases, J lost 0 bases, and 8 bases lay in between. This CDR3 contains 15 residues. Looked up from germline, CDR1 is MNHNY and CDR2 is SVGAGI (reference sequence). CDR3 bases: TGTGCCAGCAGTTACTCGCGCAGCCACCAAGAGACCCAGTACTTC. It yields the protein CASSYSRSHQETQYF.

By proportion, this clone is medium-sized. J is TRBJ1-1 and V is TRBV4-1, with TRBD1 as a possible D gene (5 bases). Germline V gene lookup returns CDR1 MGHRA and CDR2 YSYEKL. The CDR3 spans 16 residues. Trimming pared 2 bases from V and 0 bases from J, leaving 13 bases between. The CDR3 here is CASSQSPGGVNTEAFF. CDR3 coding DNA: TGCGCCAGCAGCCAAAGCCCTGGGGGGGTGAACACTGAAGCTTTCTTT.

The V gene is TRBV7-9, the J gene TRBJ2-3; D is possibly TRBD1 or TRBD2 (5 bases each). The CDR3 covers 17 residues. Per the germline V gene, CDR1 is SEHNR and CDR2 is FQNEAQ (reference sequence). Trimming cost V 1 base and J 4 bases, with 18 bases left between them. CDR3 region: CASSLVPKRLGADTQYF. The DNA for the CDR3 is TGTGCCAGCAGCTTAGTCCCGAAGAGATTGGGGGCAGATACGCAGTATTTT.

This chain uses TRBV6-6 with TRBJ1-5, with no clear D. Deletions cut 2 bases from V and 3 bases from J, with 11 bases between. Germline V CDR1 and CDR2: MNHNY, SVGAGI (reference sequence). The CDR3 runs 15 residues. The CDR3 coding sequence is TGTGCCAGCAGTTACGACGGAGGTTACAATCAGCCCCAGCATTTT. This encodes CASSYDGGYNQPQHF.